This T cell receptor (beta chain) is drawn from a study of blood T cell repertoires in COVID-19. Study as a whole: PBMCs, B-cell-depleted T cells, or T cells provided the cDNA or gDNA that made up the material.

Original data processing: Amplification of reference gene primers was used by the study to estimate nucleated cell counts. Assay used: immunoSEQ multiplex PCR; TCRdb lists only in-frame clones, some missing. That table furnishes V, J and clone size, whereas the DNA furnished D and trimming. The sample shows 190,000 or so clones, around 84% of them seen only once. CDR1 is MNHNY and CDR2 is SVGAGI in the germline V gene (reference sequence). J was trimmed by 3 bases and V by 0 bases; bases with no gene match: 6. CDR3 length: 16 amino acids. V and J are TRBV6-6 and TRBJ2-5, with 8 bases that match TRBD1. Material for sequencing was peripheral blood. This receptor was identified in a man aged 35 to 55 with active or convalescent COVID-19. The CDR3 is CASSYSNQGAKETQYF. The CDR3 DNA reads TGTGCCAGCAGTTACTCTAATCAGGGGGCGAAAGAGACCCAGTACTTC.